A single T cell receptor beta chain is shown here with its context. This specimen belongs to a study of blood T cell repertoires in COVID-19. Study background: The samples span acute and convalescent COVID-19 from the United States, Italy and Spain.

Germline loops: CDR1 SGDLS, CDR2 YYNGEE. The CDR3 is made up of 15 amino acids. Trimming at V came to 0 bases and at J to 6 bases, leaving 8 bases not matched to a gene. Original analysis: Quantification of nucleated cells was approximated via reference gene primer amplification. TCRdb's copy holds only in-frame clones and misses some; the assay was immunoSEQ multiplex PCR. V, J and clone size derive from that table, while D and trimming were established from the DNA sequence. The table lists 150,000 to 160,000 clones, about four fifths of them singletons. This clonotype was obtained from a man in his fifties or sixties with acute or convalescent COVID-19. The rearrangement uses TRBV9 and TRBJ2-7, with 8 bases fitting TRBD2. The material sequenced was peripheral blood. This chain's CDR3 is CASSVGAGGNLEQYF. The CDR3 region has the DNA TGTGCCAGCAGCGTAGGGGCGGGAGGCAACCTCGAGCAGTACTTC.